This TCR beta chain is from a study of T cells in Graves' hyperthyroidism and ophthalmopathy. Per germline, CDR1 SNHLY and CDR2 FYNNEI. With V trimmed by 4 bases and J by 2 bases, 5 bases remained unmatched. CDR3 length: 14 amino acids. Amplification targeted TCR beta CDR3 regions from RNA transcripts. The study used the HTBI primer set for a first-round RT-PCR of the TCR CDR3. TCRdb analysed the multiplex PCR reads with MiXCR anew, one entry per CDR3 protein. This repertoire shows roughly 380,000 distinct CDR3 sequences, around 18% found once; its top ten account for roughly a sixth. Ten or more counts support this clonotype. Not enrolled were patients with uncontrolled infection, other autoimmune disease, pregnancy or lactation.

Material: blood. The chain joins TRBV2 to TRBJ2-7; 7 nucleotides align to TRBD1. The clonotype comes from a woman aged 40 to 49 with Graves' ophthalmopathy. Here the CDR3 DNA reads TGTGCCAGCAGTGTCTCACAGGGGACCTACGAGCAGTACTTC. Its translation: CASSVSQGTYEQYF.